What follows are 12 T cell receptor beta chains derived from one specimen sequenced in a study of T cell responses to AZD1222 COVID-19 vaccine. Clones were read by immunoSEQ multiplex PCR, and TCRdb kept only the in-frame ones, dropping some. The data contain 110,000 or so clones, 85% to 90% of them singletons. Sequencing used peripheral blood, obtained 28 days after the second AZD1222 dose. These receptors were collected from an adult who received the AZD1222 COVID-19 vaccine.

Concerning this clone: An end of the junction does not agree with germline; a read error may underlie this. V is TRBV6-5 and J is TRBJ1-3; TRBD1 might be the D (5 bases). Germline assignment: CDR1 MNHEY and CDR2 SVGAGI. The CDR3 has 16 amino acids. The CDR3 region is CASSYSASTGRNTTYF. The CDR3 DNA reads as TGTGCCAGCAGTTACTCGGCTAGCACAGGACGAAACACCACATATTTT.

J is TRBJ1-5 and V is TRBV4-1; D remains unclear. The germline gives CDR1 MGHRA, CDR2 YSYEKL. Between the trimmed V and J ends, which lost 1 base and 10 bases, there was a span of 11 bases. The CDR3 contains 13 residues. The CDR3 coding sequence is TGCGCCAGCAGCCAAGCCGTTTCGGAACCCCAGCATTTT. As protein: CASSQAVSEPQHF.

This chain uses TRBV29-1 with TRBJ1-1; unclear D gene. Trimming stripped 3 bases from V and 6 bases from J, with 11 bases between. Germline assignment: CDR1 SQVTM and CDR2 ANQGSEA. The CDR3 length is 12 residues. The CDR3 DNA sequence: TGCAGCGTTGAGAGAGAGAAGGCTGAAGCTTTCTTT. Its translation: CSVEREKAEAFF. Based on the CDR3 plus reference TRBV29-1 and TRBJ1-1, the full variable domain is SAVISQKPSRDICQRGTSLTIQCQVDSQVTMMFWYRQQPGQSLTLIATANQGSEATYESGFVIDKFPISRPNLTFSTLTVSNMSPEDSSIYLCSVEREKAEAFFGQGTRLTVV.

V usage is TRBV6-2 or TRBV6-3 and J usage is TRBJ2-6; D may correspond to TRBD1 or TRBD2 (5 bases each). The CDR3 runs 14 residues. V dropped 2 bases and J dropped 3 bases, with 5 bases sitting between them. Germline CDR1 is MNHEY and CDR2 is SVGEGT. The CDR3 is CASSYGGGANVLTF. The CDR3 DNA reads as TGTGCCAGCAGTTACGGGGGTGGGGCCAACGTCCTGACTTTC.

This chain joins TRBV5-1 and TRBJ2-7; D is unclear. Per germline, CDR1 SGHRS and CDR2 YFSETQ. V was pared by 4 bases and J by 2 bases, with 16 bases between. This CDR3 region has 15 residues. This chain's CDR3 is CASSADPNPAYEQYF. For the CDR3, the DNA is TGCGCCAGCAGCGCCGACCCGAATCCGGCCTACGAGCAGTACTTC.

This chain links TRBV7-6 with TRBJ1-1; a possible D gene is TRBD1 (6 bases). The CDR3 is 14 residues long. Trimming removed 5 bases from V and 1 base from J, with 11 bases in between. Looked up from germline, CDR1 is SGHVS and CDR2 is FNYEAQ. The CDR3: CASSTGGQNTEAFF. CDR3 sequence (DNA): TGTGCCAGCAGCACGGGGGGACAGAACACTGAAGCTTTCTTT.

This chain uses TRBV5-4 with TRBJ2-5; 10 bases are a match to TRBD2. Germline values: CDR1 SGHNT, CDR2 YYREEE (reference sequence). The CDR3 is 14 amino acids. After removal of 5 bases from V and 4 bases from J, the junction contained 5 bases not matched to a gene. The CDR3 loop is CASRELAGIETQYF. CDR3 bases: TGTGCCAGCAGGGAACTAGCGGGAATAGAGACCCAGTACTTC.

J is TRBJ1-6 and V is TRBV10-3; the D gene is possibly TRBD1 (5 bases). CDR3 length equals 16 residues. CDR1 ENHRY and CDR2 SYGVKD come from the germline V gene. V shed 0 bases and J shed 5 bases, with 11 bases lying between them. The CDR3 DNA sequence: TGTGCCATCAGTGAGTCGACAAGACAGCATAATTCACCCCTCCACTTT. Amino acid sequence: CAISESTRQHNSPLHF.

This sequence joins TRBV10-3 and TRBJ2-7, with a tentative D call TRBD1 (5 bases). Trimming shortened V by 4 bases and J by 3 bases, and 13 bases separated the two germline ends. The V gene's germline CDR1 is ENHRY and CDR2 SYGVKD. The CDR3 covers 14 residues. The CDR3 nucleotides read TGTGCCATCAGTGTCGGGCAGGGCCTCTACGAGCAGTACTTC. This sequence encodes CAISVGQGLYEQYF.

The chain employs TRBV6-2 or TRBV6-3 and TRBJ1-1; D not certain. Germline V gene data show CDR1 as MNHEY and CDR2 as SVGEGT. Trimming shortened V by 5 bases and J by 2 bases, and 18 bases separated the two germline ends. The CDR3 spans 16 residues. In nucleotides, the CDR3 is TGTGCCAGCAGTAAGGTGACAAACTGGGTCAACACTGAAGCTTTCTTT. Translation: CASSKVTNWVNTEAFF.

This rearrangement joins TRBV5-1 to TRBJ1-5, with D maybe TRBD1 (6 bases). Trimming took off 0 bases at V and 6 bases at J, with 13 bases between the two ends. Germline CDR1 reads SGHRS; CDR2 reads YFSETQ. This CDR3 region has 15 residues. In DNA form, the CDR3 reads TGCGCCAGCAGCTTGGGGACAGATACGGTTCAGCCCCAGCATTTT. Translating gives CASSLGTDTVQPQHF.

The rearrangement uses TRBV10-3 and TRBJ2-7, with 8 bases identical to TRBD2. This CDR3 region has 15 residues. CDR1 ENHRY and CDR2 SYGVKD come from the germline V gene. V trimming: 2 bases; J trimming: 1 base; junction bases outside the gene matches: 4. In DNA, the CDR3 is TGTGCCATCAGTGAGACAGCGGGGGTTTCCTACGAGCAGTACTTC. It encodes CAISETAGVSYEQYF.